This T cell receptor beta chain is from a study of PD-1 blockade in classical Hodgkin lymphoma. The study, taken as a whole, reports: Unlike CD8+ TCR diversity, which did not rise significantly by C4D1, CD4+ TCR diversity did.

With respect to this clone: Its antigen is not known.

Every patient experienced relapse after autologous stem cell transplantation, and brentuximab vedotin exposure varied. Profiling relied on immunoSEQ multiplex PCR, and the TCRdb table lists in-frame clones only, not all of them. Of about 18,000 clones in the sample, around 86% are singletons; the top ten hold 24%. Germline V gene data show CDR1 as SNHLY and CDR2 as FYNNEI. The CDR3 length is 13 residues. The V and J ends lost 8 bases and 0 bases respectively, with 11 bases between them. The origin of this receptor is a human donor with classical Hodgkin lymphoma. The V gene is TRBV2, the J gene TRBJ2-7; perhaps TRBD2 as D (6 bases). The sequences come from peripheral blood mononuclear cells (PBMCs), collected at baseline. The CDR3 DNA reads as TGTGCCAGCGTCGACGGGAGCTCCTACGAGCAGTACTTC. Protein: CASVDGSSYEQYF.